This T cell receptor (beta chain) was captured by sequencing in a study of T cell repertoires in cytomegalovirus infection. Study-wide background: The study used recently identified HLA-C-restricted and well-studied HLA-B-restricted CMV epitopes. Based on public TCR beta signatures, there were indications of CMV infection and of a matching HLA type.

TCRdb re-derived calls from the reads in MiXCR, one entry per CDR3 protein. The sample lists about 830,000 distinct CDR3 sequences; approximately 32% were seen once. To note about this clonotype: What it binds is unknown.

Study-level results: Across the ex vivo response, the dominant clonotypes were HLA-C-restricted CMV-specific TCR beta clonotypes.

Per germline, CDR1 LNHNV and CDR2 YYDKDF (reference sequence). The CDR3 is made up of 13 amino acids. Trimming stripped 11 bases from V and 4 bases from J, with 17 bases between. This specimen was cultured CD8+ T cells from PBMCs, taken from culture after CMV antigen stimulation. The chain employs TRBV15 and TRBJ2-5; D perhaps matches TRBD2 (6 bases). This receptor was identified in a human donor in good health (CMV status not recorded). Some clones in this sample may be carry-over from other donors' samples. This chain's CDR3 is CAVGEVGGETQYF. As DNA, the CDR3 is TGTGCCGTGGGGGAGGTTGGGGGAGAGACCCAGTACTTC.